The 25 T cell receptor beta chains below were found in one sample sequenced in a study of T cell responses to AZD1222 COVID-19 vaccine. Only in-frame clones appear in the TCRdb table, and some are missing; sequencing was by immunoSEQ multiplex PCR. The sample carries tens of thousands of clones, 88% recorded once. The source was peripheral blood, collected on day 0 of MenACWY control vaccination. These receptors were collected from an adult in good health.

J is TRBJ1-5 and V is TRBV4-3; no reliable D call. The CDR3 contains 15 residues. The germline CDR1 and CDR2 sequences are LGHNA and YSLEER. Trimming shortened V by 0 bases and J by 3 bases, and 9 bases separated the two germline ends. In DNA form, the CDR3 reads TGCGCCAGCAGCCAAGACAGAAATTTCAATCAGCCCCAGCATTTT. This gives the protein CASSQDRNFNQPQHF.

The chain links TRBV27 to TRBJ2-5; D might be TRBD1 (6 bases). There are 14 residues in the CDR3. V lost 5 bases to trimming and J lost 7 bases, with 17 bases between them. Germline V gene lookup returns CDR1 MNHEY and CDR2 SMNVEV (reference sequence). The CDR3 coding sequence is TGTGCCAGCAGTCCAGGACAGACCAAGGGGACCCAGTACTTC. This sequence encodes CASSPGQTKGTQYF.

This chain connects TRBV5-6 to TRBJ1-1, with a tentative D call TRBD1 (5 bases). Trimming removed 5 bases from V and 4 bases from J, with 15 bases in between. This CDR3 region has 14 residues. CDR1 is SGHDT, CDR2 YYEEEE, per germline. DNA for the CDR3: TGTGCCAGCAGTCTATTCCGGGGGGTCACTGAAGCTTTCTTT. This encodes CASSLFRGVTEAFF. Drawing the rest from reference TRBV5-6 and TRBJ1-1, the complete variable domain is DAGVTQSPTHLIKTRGQQVTLRCSPKSGHDTVSWYQQALGQGPQFIFQYYEEEERQRGNFPDRFSGHQFPNYSSELNVNALLLGDSALYLCASSLFRGVTEAFFGQGTRLTVV.

V is TRBV19 and J is TRBJ1-2; tentative D call: TRBD1 (6 bases). Trimming took off 4 bases at V and 5 bases at J, with 23 bases between the two ends. CDR1 LNHDA and CDR2 SQIVND come from the germline V gene (reference sequence). The CDR3 runs to 17 residues. CDR3 sequence reads: CASSSTSSGTWLYGYTF. The CDR3 coding sequence is TGTGCCAGTAGTAGTACCTCTTCCGGGACATGGTTATATGGCTACACCTTC.

The CDR3 DNA reads TGTGCCAGCAGCACAGGGGGCCCCTACAATGAGCAGTTCTTC. Residues: CASSTGGPYNEQFF. The J gene is TRBJ2-1, the V gene TRBV6-2 or TRBV6-3; 9 bases match TRBD1. V lost 6 bases to trimming and J lost 2 bases; unmatched junction nucleotides: 2. This CDR3 is 14 amino acids long. In germline, CDR1 is MNHEY, CDR2 SVGEGT.

The rearrangement uses TRBV18 and TRBJ1-2; D not certain. This CDR3 comprises 15 residues. In germline, CDR1 is KGHSH, CDR2 LQKENI. V was trimmed by 0 bases and J by 4 bases, leaving 12 bases between them. The CDR3 DNA is TGTGCCAGCTCACCACCGGGCGGTATAGGCTATGGCTACACCTTC. It encodes CASSPPGGIGYGYTF.

In DNA, the CDR3 is TGCGCCAGCAGCCAAGGGATGCTAATGAACACTGAAGCTTTCTTT. As protein: CASSQGMLMNTEAFF. The chain combines TRBV4-3 with TRBJ1-1; no reliable D call. From germline, CDR1 is LGHNA and CDR2 YSLEER. The CDR3 is made up of 15 amino acids. V dropped 1 base and J dropped 0 bases, with 9 bases sitting between them.

The chain employs TRBV7-9 and TRBJ1-5; 7 bases are shared with TRBD1. The CDR3 is 15 residues long. V gave up 5 bases and J gave up 5 bases; unmatched junction bases: 9. Per germline, CDR1 SEHNR and CDR2 FQNEAQ (reference sequence). CDR3 coding DNA: TGTGCCAGCAGCGGAGACAGGGAAGAGGATCAGCCCCAGCATTTT. Translated, it gives CASSGDREEDQPQHF. The whole variable domain, filled in from reference TRBV7-9 and TRBJ1-5, reads DTGVSQNPRHKITKRGQNVTFRCDPISEHNRLYWYRQTLGQGPEFLTYFQNEAQLEKSRLLSDRFSAERPKGSFSTLEIQRTEQGDSAMYLCASSGDREEDQPQHFGDGTRLSIL.

CDR3 sequence reads: CASSHLGDTIYF. The CDR3 nucleotides are TGTGCCAGCAGTCATTTGGGAGACACCATATATTTT. The chain carries TRBV6-5 and TRBJ1-3; no definite D call. This CDR3 spans 12 amino acids. Looked up from germline, CDR1 is MNHEY and CDR2 is SVGAGI. The V end lost 5 bases, the J end lost 8 bases, and 10 bases lay between the germline ends.

The chain couples TRBV19 to TRBJ2-5; the match to TRBD1 covers 12 bases. V lost 4 bases and J lost 10; bases outside the gene matches: 10. The length of the CDR3 is 15 residues. Looked up from germline, CDR1 is LNHDA and CDR2 is SQIVND (reference sequence). The CDR3 region has the DNA TGTGCCAGTAGTACCGGGACAGGGGGCAGAAGCGACCAGTACTTC. As protein: CASSTGTGGRSDQYF.

This clone has a handful of counts. The chain has TRBV5-1 and TRBJ2-7; D perhaps matches TRBD2 (5 bases). The V gene lost 0 bases and the J gene lost 1 base, with 11 bases spanning the gap. CDR1 SGHRS and CDR2 YFSETQ come from the germline V gene. CDR3 length: 15 residues. The CDR3, as DNA: TGCGCCAGCAGCTTGGGCCGGACTTTATCCTACGAGCAGTACTTC. Protein: CASSLGRTLSYEQYF.

This clone was recorded only once. The chain uses TRBV6-6 and TRBJ1-5, with D perhaps TRBD1 (5 bases). Germline V gene data show CDR1 as MNHNY and CDR2 as SVGAGI (reference sequence). The CDR3 consists of 14 residues. V dropped 10 bases and J dropped 2 bases, with 15 bases sitting between them. This CDR3 is CAIGAGFGNQPQHF. CDR3 nucleotides: TGTGCCATCGGGGCGGGGTTCGGCAATCAGCCCCAGCATTTT.

The V gene is TRBV28, the J gene TRBJ1-2, with 7 nucleotides matching TRBD1. Germline CDR1 MDHEN, CDR2 SYDVKM. The CDR3 has 15 amino acids. V shed 5 bases, J shed 4 bases, and the junction held 10 bases outside the gene matches. The chain's CDR3 is CASSAQGGRTYGYTF. CDR3 DNA sequence: TGTGCCAGCAGTGCCCAGGGGGGGCGGACCTATGGCTACACCTTC.

The rearrangement uses TRBV7-9 and TRBJ2-5, with 8 bases fitting TRBD2. Germline CDR1 SEHNR, CDR2 FQNEAQ (reference sequence). This CDR3 has 16 amino acids. V lost 5 bases and J lost 4; bases outside the gene matches: 12. The CDR3 protein is CASSPGGTVAPETQYF. CDR3 bases: TGTGCCAGCAGCCCGGGGGGGACGGTCGCCCCAGAGACCCAGTACTTC.

The chain recombines TRBV2 with TRBJ1-4, with D possibly TRBD1 on 5 matching bases. Germline CDR1 is SNHLY and CDR2 is FYNNEI. The germline V and J ends were trimmed by 6 bases and 7 bases, with 12 bases remaining between them. The CDR3 covers 13 residues. CDR3 DNA: TGTGCCAGCAGATGGGGGTGGGCTGAAAAACTGTTTTTT. Translating it yields CASRWGWAEKLFF. The whole variable domain, remainder taken from reference TRBV2 and TRBJ1-4, is EPEVTQTPSHQVTQMGQEVILRCVPISNHLYFYWYRQILGQKVEFLVSFYNNEISEKSEIFDDQFSVERPDGSNFTLKIRSTKLEDSAMYFCASRWGWAEKLFFGSGTQLSVL.

This clone was observed a single time. V is TRBV7-6 and J is TRBJ1-4, with no clear D. Trimming pared 1 base from V and 7 bases from J, leaving 4 bases between. CDR3 size: 12 residues. Germline-derived CDR1 and CDR2 are SGHVS and FNYEAQ. This CDR3 is CASSLGGEKLFF. In DNA form, the CDR3 reads TGTGCCAGCAGCTTAGGAGGTGAAAAACTGTTTTTT.

A remark on this clone: This specimen includes other DNA sequences encoding the same CDR3. The chain carries TRBV3-1 (or the pseudogene TRBV3-2) and TRBJ2-2; D is uncertain. Germline values: CDR1 LGHDT, CDR2 YNNKEL (reference sequence). The CDR3 runs to 13 residues. With 4 bases removed from V and 8 bases from J, the gap between germline ends came to 11 bases. The CDR3 reads CASSLGRAGELFF. The CDR3 region has the DNA TGTGCCAGCAGCCTCGGCCGCGCGGGGGAGCTGTTTTTT.

The genes are TRBV3-1 (or the pseudogene TRBV3-2) and TRBJ2-7, with 7 bases fitting TRBD1. CDR1 is LGHDT, CDR2 YNNKEL, per germline (reference sequence). The ends lost 4 bases at V and 6 bases at J; junction bases unmatched: 9. CDR3 length equals 14 residues. This chain's CDR3 is CASSLLQGIGEQYF. The CDR3, as DNA: TGTGCCAGCAGCCTACTACAGGGGATTGGCGAGCAGTACTTC.

The J gene is TRBJ1-6, the V gene TRBV5-4; 8 bases are a match to TRBD1. CDR3 length: 15 amino acids. Per the germline V gene, CDR1 is SGHNT and CDR2 is YYREEE (reference sequence). Trimming took 3 bases from V and 5 from J; bases not matched to a gene: 4. This chain's CDR3 is CASSSRTGNNSPLHF. CDR3 nucleotides: TGTGCCAGCAGCTCTCGGACAGGGAATAATTCACCCCTCCACTTT.

The chain uses TRBV5-6 and TRBJ2-3; D not certain. Trimming cost V 4 bases and J 1 base, with 13 bases left between them. Germline CDR1 and CDR2: SGHDT and YYEEEE. The CDR3 has 15 amino acids. Here the CDR3 reads CASSPQRSRTDTQYF. CDR3 sequence (DNA): TGTGCCAGCAGCCCGCAGAGGAGCCGCACAGATACGCAGTATTTT.

The V and J genes are TRBV6-1 and TRBJ1-3, with D unclear. The CDR3 spans 14 residues. Germline V lookup: CDR1 MNHNS, CDR2 SASEGT. Trimming removed 0 bases from V and 1 base from J, with 4 bases in between. The DNA for the CDR3 is TGTGCCAGCAGTGAAGCGGGATCTGGAAACACCATATATTTT. Translating it yields CASSEAGSGNTIYF.

In regard to this clone: Other DNA sequences from this sample encode an identical CDR3 as well. CDR3 in amino acids: CASSQVGGDTEAFF. DNA of the CDR3: TGTGCCAGCAGCCAAGTTGGAGGGGACACTGAAGCTTTCTTT. V usage is TRBV3-1 (or the pseudogene TRBV3-2) and J usage is TRBJ1-1; weak D call: TRBD1 (5 bases). This CDR3 comprises 14 residues. The V and J ends lost 1 base and 3 bases respectively, with 9 bases between them. Per germline, CDR1 LGHDT and CDR2 YNNKEL (reference sequence).

This chain connects TRBV4-3 to TRBJ1-4, with 9 bases matching TRBD1. V lost 5 bases and J lost 6; bases outside the gene matches: 7. The CDR3 is 15 residues long. Germline assignment: CDR1 LGHNA and CDR2 YSLEER. Here the CDR3 reads CASSAGTGFDEKLFF. As DNA, the CDR3 is TGCGCCAGCAGCGCCGGGACAGGGTTTGATGAAAAACTGTTTTTT.

The chain combines TRBV11-2 with TRBJ2-7; 11 positions agree with TRBD2. The CDR3 is made up of 14 amino acids. Germline V gene lookup returns CDR1 SGHAT and CDR2 FQNNGV. Trimming at V came to 8 bases and at J to 6 bases, leaving 9 bases not matched to a gene. CDR3 nucleotide sequence: TGTGCCAGCGGAAATAGCGGGGGGGCGTCCGAGCAGTACTTC. Protein: CASGNSGGASEQYF.

CDR3 region: CASSVDSGVASSYEQYF. DNA of the CDR3: TGTGCCAGCAGCGTAGACAGCGGGGTGGCCAGCTCCTACGAGCAGTACTTC. The V gene is TRBV9, the J gene TRBJ2-7; 7 nucleotides match TRBD2. This CDR3 is built from 17 residues. CDR1 and CDR2 (germline): SGDLS, YYNGEE. The J segment lost 0 bases and the V segment lost 0 bases, leaving 9 bases of the junction unmatched.